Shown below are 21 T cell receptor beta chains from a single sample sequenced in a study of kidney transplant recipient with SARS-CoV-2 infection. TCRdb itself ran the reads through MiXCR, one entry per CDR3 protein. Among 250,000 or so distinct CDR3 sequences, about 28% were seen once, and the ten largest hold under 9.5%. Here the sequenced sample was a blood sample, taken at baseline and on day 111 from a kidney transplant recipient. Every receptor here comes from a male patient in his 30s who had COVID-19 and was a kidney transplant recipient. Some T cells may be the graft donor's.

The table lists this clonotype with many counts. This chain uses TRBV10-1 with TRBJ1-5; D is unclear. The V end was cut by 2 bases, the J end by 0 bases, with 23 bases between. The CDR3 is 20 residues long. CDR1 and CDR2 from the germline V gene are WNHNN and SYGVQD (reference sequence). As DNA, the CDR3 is TGCGCCAGCAGTGAGATAAGAACCTACCTGGGTCTCTATAGCAATCAGCCCCAGCATTTT. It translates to CASSEIRTYLGLYSNQPQHF.

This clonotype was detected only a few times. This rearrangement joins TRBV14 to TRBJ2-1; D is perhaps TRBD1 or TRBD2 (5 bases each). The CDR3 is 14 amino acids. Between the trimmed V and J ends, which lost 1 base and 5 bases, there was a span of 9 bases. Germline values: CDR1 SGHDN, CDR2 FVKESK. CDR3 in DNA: TGTGCCAGCAGCCAAGTTTCGGGGCACAATGAGCAGTTCTTC. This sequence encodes CASSQVSGHNEQFF.

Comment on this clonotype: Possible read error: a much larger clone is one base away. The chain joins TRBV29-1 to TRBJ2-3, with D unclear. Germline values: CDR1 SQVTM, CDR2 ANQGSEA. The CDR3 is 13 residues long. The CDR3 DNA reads TGCGGCGCGATAAAGACGTTGGGAGATACGCAGTATTTT. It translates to CGAIKTLGDTQYF.

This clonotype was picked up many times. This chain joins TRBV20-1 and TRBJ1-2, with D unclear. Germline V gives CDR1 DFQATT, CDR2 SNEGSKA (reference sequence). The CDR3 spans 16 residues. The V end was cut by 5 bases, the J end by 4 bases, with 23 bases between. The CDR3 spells CSAFPALFRKTYGYTF. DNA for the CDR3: TGCAGTGCTTTCCCGGCGCTGTTTCGAAAGACCTATGGCTACACCTTC.

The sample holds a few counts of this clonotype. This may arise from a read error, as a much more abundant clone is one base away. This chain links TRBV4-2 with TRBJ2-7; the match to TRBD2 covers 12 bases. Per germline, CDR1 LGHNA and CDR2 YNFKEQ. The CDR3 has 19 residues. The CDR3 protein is CASSQDYLAGGPGSCEQYF. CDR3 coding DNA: TGTGCCAGCAGCCAAGACTACCTAGCGGGAGGGCCCGGCTCCTGCGAGCAGTACTTC.

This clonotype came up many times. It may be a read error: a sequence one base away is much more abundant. CDR3 region: CASNEALDLYGYTF. CDR3 coding DNA: TGTGCCAGCAATGAAGCCCTTGACCTGTATGGCTACACCTTC. This chain connects TRBV6-1 to TRBJ1-2; D ambiguous. The CDR3 is made up of 14 amino acids. The germline gives CDR1 MNHNS, CDR2 SASEGT.

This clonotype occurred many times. CDR3 bases: TGTGCCAGCAGCACGGGCTGCACCCTTCGAAAGACCTATGGCTACACCTTC. Translated, it gives CASSTGCTLRKTYGYTF. The chain carries TRBV3-1 and TRBJ1-2, with D unclear. Between the trimmed V and J ends, which lost 5 bases and 4 bases, there was a span of 23 bases. Per the germline V gene, CDR1 is LGHDT and CDR2 is YNNKEL (reference sequence). The CDR3 sequence is 17 residues long. Filled out from reference TRBV3-1 and TRBJ1-2, the complete variable domain reads DTAVSQTPKYLVTQMGNDKSIKCEQNLGHDTMYWYKQDSKKFLKIMFSYNNKELIINETVPNRFSPKSPDKAHLNLHINSLELGDSAVYFCASSTGCTLRKTYGYTFGSGTRLTVV.

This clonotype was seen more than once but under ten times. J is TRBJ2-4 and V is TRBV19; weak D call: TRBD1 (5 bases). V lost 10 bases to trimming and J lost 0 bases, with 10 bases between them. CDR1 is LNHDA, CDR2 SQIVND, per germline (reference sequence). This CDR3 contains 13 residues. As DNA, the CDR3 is TGTGCCACCAAGGGGCTAGCCAAAAACATTCAGTACTTC. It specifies CATKGLAKNIQYF.

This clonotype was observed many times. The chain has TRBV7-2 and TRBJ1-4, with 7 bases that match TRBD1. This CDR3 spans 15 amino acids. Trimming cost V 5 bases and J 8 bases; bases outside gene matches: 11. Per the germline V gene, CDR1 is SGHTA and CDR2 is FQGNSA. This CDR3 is CASSPPTGIGEKLFF. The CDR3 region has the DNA TGTGCCAGCAGCCCACCGACAGGGATAGGGGAAAAACTGTTTTTT. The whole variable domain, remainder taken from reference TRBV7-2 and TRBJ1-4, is GAGVSQSPSNKVTEKGKDVELRCDPISGHTALYWYRQSLGQGLEFLIYFQGNSAPDKSGLPSDRFSAERTGGSVSTLTIQRTQQEDSAVYLCASSPPTGIGEKLFFGSGTQLSVL.

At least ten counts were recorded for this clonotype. CDR3: CASSYEGPTGAVMNTEAFF. The DNA for the CDR3 is TGTGCCAGCAGTTACGAGGGCCCAACAGGGGCGGTTATGAACACTGAAGCTTTCTTT. V gene TRBV6-5 combines with J gene TRBJ1-1, with 7 nucleotides matching TRBD1. This CDR3 contains 19 residues. CDR1 MNHEY and CDR2 SVGAGI come from the germline V gene. Unmatched junction bases numbered 15, after V lost 2 bases and J lost 0 bases.

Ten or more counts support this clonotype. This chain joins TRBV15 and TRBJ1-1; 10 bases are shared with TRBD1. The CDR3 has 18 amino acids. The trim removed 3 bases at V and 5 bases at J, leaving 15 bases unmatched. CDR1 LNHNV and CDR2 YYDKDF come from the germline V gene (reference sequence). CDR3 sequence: CATSREPGQGPRGTEAFF. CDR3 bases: TGTGCCACCAGCAGGGAGCCGGGACAGGGGCCTCGGGGGACTGAAGCTTTCTTT.

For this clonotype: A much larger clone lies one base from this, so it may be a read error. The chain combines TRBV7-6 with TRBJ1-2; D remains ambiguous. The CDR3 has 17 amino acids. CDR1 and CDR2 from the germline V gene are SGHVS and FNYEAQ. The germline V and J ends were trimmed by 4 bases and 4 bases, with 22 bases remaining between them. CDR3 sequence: CASSWPGESRRTYGYTF. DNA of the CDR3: TGTGCCAGCAGCTGGCCCGGTGAATCTCGAAGGACCTATGGCTACACCTTC.

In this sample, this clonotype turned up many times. CDR3 DNA sequence: TGTGCCAGCAGTTCCGGGGCTGCACTACGGGGCTACACCTTC. It translates to CASSSGAALRGYTF. The V gene is TRBV28, the J gene TRBJ1-2; D perhaps matches TRBD1 (5 bases). The length of the CDR3 is 14 residues. In germline, CDR1 is MDHEN, CDR2 SYDVKM. Trimming stripped 4 bases from V and 8 bases from J, with 17 bases between.

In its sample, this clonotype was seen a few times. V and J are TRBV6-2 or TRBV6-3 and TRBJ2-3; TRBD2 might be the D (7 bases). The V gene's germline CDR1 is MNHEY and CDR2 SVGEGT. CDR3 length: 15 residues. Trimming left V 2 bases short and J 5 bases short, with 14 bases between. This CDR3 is CASSYPEGEGDTQYF. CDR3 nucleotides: TGTGCCAGCAGTTACCCCGAGGGGGAGGGAGATACGCAGTATTTT.

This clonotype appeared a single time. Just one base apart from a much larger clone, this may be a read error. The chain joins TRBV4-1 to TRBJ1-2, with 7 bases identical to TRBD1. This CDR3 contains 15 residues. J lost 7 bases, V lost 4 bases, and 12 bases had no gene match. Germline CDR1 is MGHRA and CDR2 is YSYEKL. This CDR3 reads CASSRWGLDRSGYTF. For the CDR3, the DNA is TGCGCCAGCAGCCGATGGGGGTTGGACAGGTCTGGCTACACCTTC.

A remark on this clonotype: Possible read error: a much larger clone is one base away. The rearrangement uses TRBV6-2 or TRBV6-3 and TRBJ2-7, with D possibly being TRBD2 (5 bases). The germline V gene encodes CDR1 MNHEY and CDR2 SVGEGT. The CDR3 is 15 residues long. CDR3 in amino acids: CASSSGPLGLYEQCF. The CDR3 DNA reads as TGTGCCAGCAGTTCAGGTCCACTAGGTCTCTACGAGCAGTGCTTC.

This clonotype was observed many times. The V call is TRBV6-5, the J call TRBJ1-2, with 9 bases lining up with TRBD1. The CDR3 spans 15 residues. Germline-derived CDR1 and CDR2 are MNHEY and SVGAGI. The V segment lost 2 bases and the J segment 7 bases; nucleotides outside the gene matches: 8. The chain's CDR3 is CASSYQTGGAFGYTF. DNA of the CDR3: TGTGCCAGCAGTTACCAAACAGGGGGCGCGTTTGGCTACACCTTC.

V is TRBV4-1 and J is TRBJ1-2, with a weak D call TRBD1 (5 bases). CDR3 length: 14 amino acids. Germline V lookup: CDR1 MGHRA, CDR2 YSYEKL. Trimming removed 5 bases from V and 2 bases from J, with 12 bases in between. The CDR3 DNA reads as TGCGCCAGCAGCACCCTACAGGAGAACTATGGCTACACCTTC. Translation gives CASSTLQENYGYTF.

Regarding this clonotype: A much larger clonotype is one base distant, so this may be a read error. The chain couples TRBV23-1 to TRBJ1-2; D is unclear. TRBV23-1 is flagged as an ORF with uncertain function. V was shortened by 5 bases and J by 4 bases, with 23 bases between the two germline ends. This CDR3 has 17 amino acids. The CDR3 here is CASSACGLRGKTYGYTF. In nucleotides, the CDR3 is TGCGCCAGCAGTGCCTGCGGGCTACGCGGAAAGACCTATGGCTACACCTTC.

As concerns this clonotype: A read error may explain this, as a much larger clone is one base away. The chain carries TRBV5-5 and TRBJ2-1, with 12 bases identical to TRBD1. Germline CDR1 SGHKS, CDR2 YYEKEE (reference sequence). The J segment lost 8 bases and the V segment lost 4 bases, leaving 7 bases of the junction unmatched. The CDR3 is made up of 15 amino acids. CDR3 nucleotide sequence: TGTGCCAGCAGCCCCGGGACAGGGGGCCCGGATGAGCAGTTCTTC. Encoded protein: CASSPGTGGPDEQFF.

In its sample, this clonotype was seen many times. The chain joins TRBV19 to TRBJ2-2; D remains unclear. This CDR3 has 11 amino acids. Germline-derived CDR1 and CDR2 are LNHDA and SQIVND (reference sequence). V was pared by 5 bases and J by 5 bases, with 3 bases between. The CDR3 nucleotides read TGTGCCAGTAGTGAAACCGGGGAGCTGTTTTTT. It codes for CASSETGELFF.